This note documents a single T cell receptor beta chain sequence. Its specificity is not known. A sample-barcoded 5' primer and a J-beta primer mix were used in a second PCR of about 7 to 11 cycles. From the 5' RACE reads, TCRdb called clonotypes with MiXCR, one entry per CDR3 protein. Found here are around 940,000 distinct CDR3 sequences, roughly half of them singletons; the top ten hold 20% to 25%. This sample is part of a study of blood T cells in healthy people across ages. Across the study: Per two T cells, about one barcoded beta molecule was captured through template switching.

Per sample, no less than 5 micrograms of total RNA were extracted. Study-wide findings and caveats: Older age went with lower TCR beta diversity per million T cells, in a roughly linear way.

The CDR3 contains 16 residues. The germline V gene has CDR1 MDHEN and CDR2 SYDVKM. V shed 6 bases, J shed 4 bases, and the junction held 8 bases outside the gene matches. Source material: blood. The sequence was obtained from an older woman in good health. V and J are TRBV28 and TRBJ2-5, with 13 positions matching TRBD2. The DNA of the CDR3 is TGTGCCAGCAGACTAGCGGGGGGGCCTGGAAGAGAGACCCAGTACTTC. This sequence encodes CASRLAGGPGRETQYF. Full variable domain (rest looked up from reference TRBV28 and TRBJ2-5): DVKVTQSSRYLVKRTGEKVFLECVQDMDHENMFWYRQDPGLGLRLIYFSYDVKMKEKGDIPEGYSVSREKKERFSLILESASTNQTSMYLCASRLAGGPGRETQYFGPGTRLLVL.